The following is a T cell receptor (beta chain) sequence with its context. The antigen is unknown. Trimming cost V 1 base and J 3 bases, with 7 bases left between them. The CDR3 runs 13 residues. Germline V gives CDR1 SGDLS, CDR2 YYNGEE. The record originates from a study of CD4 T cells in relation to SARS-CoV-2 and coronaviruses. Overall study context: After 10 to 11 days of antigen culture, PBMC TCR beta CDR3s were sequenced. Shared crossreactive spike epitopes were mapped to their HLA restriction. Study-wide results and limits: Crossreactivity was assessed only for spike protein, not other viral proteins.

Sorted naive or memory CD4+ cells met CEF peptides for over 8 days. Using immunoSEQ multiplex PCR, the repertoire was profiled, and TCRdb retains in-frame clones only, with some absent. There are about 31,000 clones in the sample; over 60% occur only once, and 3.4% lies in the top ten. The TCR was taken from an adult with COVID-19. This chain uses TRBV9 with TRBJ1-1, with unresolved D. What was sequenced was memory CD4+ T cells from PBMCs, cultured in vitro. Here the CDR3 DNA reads TGTGCCAGCAGCGTATGGGTAGACACTGAAGCTTTCTTT. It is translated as CASSVWVDTEAFF.